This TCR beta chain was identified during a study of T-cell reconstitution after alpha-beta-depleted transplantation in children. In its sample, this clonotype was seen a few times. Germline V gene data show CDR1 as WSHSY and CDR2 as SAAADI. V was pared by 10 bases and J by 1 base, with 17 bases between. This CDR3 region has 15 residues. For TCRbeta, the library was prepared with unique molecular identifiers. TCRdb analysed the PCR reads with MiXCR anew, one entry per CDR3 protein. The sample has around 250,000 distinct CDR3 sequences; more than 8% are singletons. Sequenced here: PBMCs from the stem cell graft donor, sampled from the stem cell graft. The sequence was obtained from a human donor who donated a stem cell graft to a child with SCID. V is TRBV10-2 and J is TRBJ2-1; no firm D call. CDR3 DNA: TGCGCCACCCGGCTTGGCACCGATTCCTACAATGAGCAGTTCTTC. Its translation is CATRLGTDSYNEQFF.